Listed below are T cell receptor beta chains from one sample, sequenced in a study of blood T cells in healthy people across ages. TCRdb ran MiXCR on the 5' RACE reads and lists one entry per CDR3 protein. The sample holds approximately 600,000 distinct CDR3 sequences; around three fifths are singletons and the top ten take about two fifths. Sample: blood. The receptors were sampled from a man aged 55 to 70 in good health. CDR3s include the opening cysteine and the closing phenylalanine or tryptophan. D genes are given only for firm matches. Size tells how often a clone was seen (once, few, many) or the class of an expanded clone, and some rows leave it out.

CDR3nt: TGTGCCAGCAGGGCGGAGGCCAAAAACATTCAGTACTTC; CDR3aa: CASRAEAKNIQYF; d_gene: -; j_gene: TRBJ2-4; v_gene: TRBV28; abundance: -
CDR3nt: TGCAGTGCTAGCACTCCACTTAGCACAGATACGCAGTATTTT; CDR3aa: CSASTPLSTDTQYF; d_gene: -; j_gene: TRBJ2-3; v_gene: TRBV20-1; abundance: once
CDR3nt: TGCAGTGCTTCGGACAGTGAAGATGAAAAACTGTTTTTT; CDR3aa: CSASDSEDEKLFF; d_gene: -; j_gene: TRBJ1-4; v_gene: TRBV20-1; abundance: -
CDR3nt: TGTGCCAGCAGCTTGGTTGAAGTAGCTTCACCCCTCCACTTT; CDR3aa: CASSLVEVASPLHF; d_gene: -; j_gene: TRBJ1-6; v_gene: TRBV7-9; abundance: -
CDR3nt: TGTGCCGCGTCGGACGGAACCACGCAGTATTTT; CDR3aa: CAASDGTTQYF; d_gene: -; j_gene: TRBJ2-3; v_gene: TRBV24-1; abundance: -
CDR3nt: TGTGCCAGCAGCCCCGGACAGCTAAATGAGCAGTACTTC; CDR3aa: CASSPGQLNEQYF; d_gene: -; j_gene: TRBJ2-5; v_gene: TRBV6-6; abundance: -
CDR3nt: TGCGCCAGCAGCTTGCGGCACCTCGGCACAGATACGCAGTATTTT; CDR3aa: CASSLRHLGTDTQYF; d_gene: -; j_gene: TRBJ2-3; v_gene: TRBV5-1; abundance: -
CDR3nt: TGCAGTGCCCGGACTCTTGGGGAGACCCAGTACTTC; CDR3aa: CSARTLGETQYF; d_gene: -; j_gene: TRBJ2-5; v_gene: TRBV20-1; abundance: -
CDR3nt: TGCGCCAGCAGCCAAGGACAGCGAGACTATGGCTACACCTTC; CDR3aa: CASSQGQRDYGYTF; d_gene: -; j_gene: TRBJ1-2; v_gene: TRBV5-1; abundance: -
CDR3nt: TGTGCCAGCAGGAAGAACGGCCAAGAGACCCAGTACTTC; CDR3aa: CASRKNGQETQYF; d_gene: -; j_gene: TRBJ2-5; v_gene: TRBV7-8; abundance: -
CDR3nt: TGTGCCAGCAGCTTAAACCCCCATGAGCAGTACTTC; CDR3aa: CASSLNPHEQYF; d_gene: -; j_gene: TRBJ2-7; v_gene: TRBV7-2; abundance: few
CDR3nt: TGTGCCATCAGTAATGGAGGGGGGGCAGAGACCCAGTACTTC; CDR3aa: CAISNGGGAETQYF; d_gene: -; j_gene: TRBJ2-5; v_gene: TRBV10-3; abundance: -
CDR3nt: TGTGCCAGCAGCAAAGATGGGGGCGGCTACACCTTC; CDR3aa: CASSKDGGGYTF; d_gene: -; j_gene: TRBJ1-2; v_gene: TRBV21-1; abundance: -
CDR3nt: TGCGCCAGCAGGGGCACAGGGGATGGCTACACCTTC; CDR3aa: CASRGTGDGYTF; d_gene: TRBD1; j_gene: TRBJ1-2; v_gene: TRBV5-1; abundance: -
CDR3nt: TGCGCCAGCAGCCCCCTCCCAGGGAACTACGAGCAGTACTTC; CDR3aa: CASSPLPGNYEQYF; d_gene: -; j_gene: TRBJ2-7; v_gene: TRBV5-1; abundance: -
CDR3nt: TGTGCCAGCAGTTTACTTGGGCTAGCGGGGAGCACAGATACGCAGTATTTT; CDR3aa: CASSLLGLAGSTDTQYF; d_gene: TRBD2; j_gene: TRBJ2-3; v_gene: TRBV28; abundance: -
CDR3nt: TGCGCCAGCAACAGCACCCTCGACCGCCAAGAGACCCAGTACTTC; CDR3aa: CASNSTLDRQETQYF; d_gene: -; j_gene: TRBJ2-5; v_gene: TRBV4-1; abundance: -
CDR3nt: TGTGCCAGCAGTTACAGGCACTCCTACGAGCAGTACTTC; CDR3aa: CASSYRHSYEQYF; d_gene: -; j_gene: TRBJ2-7; v_gene: TRBV12-3/TRBV12-4; abundance: few
CDR3nt: TGTGCCATCAGTGACTCGGACCGGCCTAACCATGGCTACACCTTC; CDR3aa: CAISDSDRPNHGYTF; d_gene: -; j_gene: TRBJ1-2; v_gene: TRBV10-3; abundance: once
CDR3nt: TGTGCCAGCAGTGAAACGGGGTTTTGGGAGACCCAGTACTTC; CDR3aa: CASSETGFWETQYF; d_gene: -; j_gene: TRBJ2-5; v_gene: TRBV2; abundance: few
CDR3nt: TGTGCCAGCAGCTCCTGGACTAGCCCTAACAATGAGCAGTACTTC; CDR3aa: CASSSWTSPNNEQYF; d_gene: TRBD2; j_gene: TRBJ2-7; v_gene: TRBV7-9; abundance: -
CDR3nt: TGTGCCAGCAGTTTAGTTTGGGGGGACGAAAAACTGTTTTTT; CDR3aa: CASSLVWGDEKLFF; d_gene: -; j_gene: TRBJ1-4; v_gene: TRBV28; abundance: many
CDR3nt: TGCAGCGCCTGGTCCGCAAACTATGGCTACACCTTC; CDR3aa: CSAWSANYGYTF; d_gene: -; j_gene: TRBJ1-2; v_gene: TRBV20-1; abundance: few
CDR3nt: TGCGCCAGCAGAAAACCCGGGACGGCGAGTGAGCAGTTCTTC; CDR3aa: CASRKPGTASEQFF; d_gene: -; j_gene: TRBJ2-1; v_gene: TRBV4-1; abundance: -
CDR3nt: TGTGCCAGCAGTTACGCCTCCGGGACAGGCTACGAGCAGTACTTC; CDR3aa: CASSYASGTGYEQYF; d_gene: TRBD1; j_gene: TRBJ2-7; v_gene: TRBV6-2/TRBV6-3; abundance: -
CDR3nt: TGTGCCAGCAGCTTAGTGGGGTTCTCCTACGAGCAGTACTTC; CDR3aa: CASSLVGFSYEQYF; d_gene: -; j_gene: TRBJ2-7; v_gene: TRBV7-9; abundance: -
CDR3nt: TGTGCCAGCAGTTACCATGAAAAACTGTTTTTT; CDR3aa: CASSYHEKLFF; d_gene: -; j_gene: TRBJ1-4; v_gene: TRBV27; abundance: -
CDR3nt: TGTGCCAGCAGTCGAGGAGCGGCAGGGCTTTCCTACGAGCAGTACTTC; CDR3aa: CASSRGAAGLSYEQYF; d_gene: -; j_gene: TRBJ2-7; v_gene: TRBV3-1; abundance: -
CDR3nt: TGTGCCAGCAGCCAAACAGACGCCAAAAACATTCAGTACTTC; CDR3aa: CASSQTDAKNIQYF; d_gene: -; j_gene: TRBJ2-4; v_gene: TRBV6-5; abundance: -
CDR3nt: TGTGCCACCAGTGACCAGGGCTATGGCTACACCTTC; CDR3aa: CATSDQGYGYTF; d_gene: -; j_gene: TRBJ1-2; v_gene: TRBV24-1; abundance: -
CDR3nt: TGCGCCAGCAGCTTGGATGGGGGAGAAGAGACCCAGTACTTC; CDR3aa: CASSLDGGEETQYF; d_gene: -; j_gene: TRBJ2-5; v_gene: TRBV5-1; abundance: -
CDR3nt: TGTGCCAGCAGTTACGACGACTCTGGGGCCAACGTCCTGACTTTC; CDR3aa: CASSYDDSGANVLTF; d_gene: -; j_gene: TRBJ2-6; v_gene: TRBV6-2/TRBV6-3; abundance: -
CDR3nt: TGTGCCAGCAGTTACTCGCAAAGCGCTCGGGAGACCCAGTACTTC; CDR3aa: CASSYSQSARETQYF; d_gene: -; j_gene: TRBJ2-5; v_gene: TRBV6-2/TRBV6-3; abundance: -
CDR3nt: TGCAGCGTTGAATCTAGCGGGAGTTTGGAGACCCAGTACTTC; CDR3aa: CSVESSGSLETQYF; d_gene: TRBD2; j_gene: TRBJ2-5; v_gene: TRBV29-1; abundance: few
CDR3nt: TGCAGTGCCAGGGGGCCCTCCACAGATACGCAGTATTTT; CDR3aa: CSARGPSTDTQYF; d_gene: TRBD1; j_gene: TRBJ2-3; v_gene: TRBV20-1; abundance: few
CDR3nt: TGTGCCAGCAGCTTTCAGGGGGCTATGGGGACCCAGTACTTC; CDR3aa: CASSFQGAMGTQYF; d_gene: TRBD1; j_gene: TRBJ2-5; v_gene: TRBV7-2; abundance: -
CDR3nt: TGCAATGCTAGAGATACACAACGGACATTGATGAATCAGCCCCAGCATTTT; CDR3aa: CNARDTQRTLMNQPQHF; d_gene: -; j_gene: TRBJ1-5; v_gene: TRBV20-1; abundance: -
CDR3nt: TGTGCCAGCAGCCCCGTCACGGGCTATGGCTACACCTTC; CDR3aa: CASSPVTGYGYTF; d_gene: -; j_gene: TRBJ1-2; v_gene: TRBV14; abundance: -
CDR3nt: TGTGCCAGCAGCTCCCGGGACAGGGACACTGTGACCCAGTACTTC; CDR3aa: CASSSRDRDTVTQYF; d_gene: TRBD1; j_gene: TRBJ2-5; v_gene: TRBV7-8; abundance: -
CDR3nt: TGTGCCAGCAGCGCTTCAGGTCGCCAGGGGACAGGGGACACCGGGGAGCTGTTTTTT; CDR3aa: CASSASGRQGTGDTGELFF; d_gene: TRBD1; j_gene: TRBJ2-2; v_gene: TRBV7-8; abundance: -
CDR3nt: TGTGCCAGCAGCCAAGACCGCAGCGATGAGCAGTTCTTC; CDR3aa: CASSQDRSDEQFF; d_gene: -; j_gene: TRBJ2-1; v_gene: TRBV3-1; abundance: -
CDR3nt: TGTGCCAGCAGCAGATCGACAGGGGGGAATGGAGAGACCCAGTACTTC; CDR3aa: CASSRSTGGNGETQYF; d_gene: TRBD1; j_gene: TRBJ2-5; v_gene: TRBV7-9; abundance: few
CDR3nt: TGTGCCAGTAGTACGTCTCGGCTAAACAGGGAGGGCCTCCACGTGCAGTACTTC; CDR3aa: CASSTSRLNREGLHVQYF; d_gene: -; j_gene: TRBJ2-7; v_gene: TRBV19; abundance: once
CDR3nt: TGCAGTGCTAGAGGACCCAGGGGCTCCTTCTCCTACGAGCAGTACTTC; CDR3aa: CSARGPRGSFSYEQYF; d_gene: -; j_gene: TRBJ2-7; v_gene: TRBV20-1; abundance: -
CDR3nt: TGTGCCAGCAGCTATGGGCCACAGGACGGAAATGAAAAACTGTTTTTT; CDR3aa: CASSYGPQDGNEKLFF; d_gene: -; j_gene: TRBJ1-4; v_gene: TRBV7-2; abundance: few
CDR3nt: TGTGCCAGTAGTTCCCATAGGGTTGGCACTGAAGCTTTCTTT; CDR3aa: CASSSHRVGTEAFF; d_gene: -; j_gene: TRBJ1-1; v_gene: TRBV28; abundance: few
CDR3nt: TGCAGTGCTAGATCCTCTAGCGCTCTGGAGACCCAGTACTTC; CDR3aa: CSARSSSALETQYF; d_gene: -; j_gene: TRBJ2-5; v_gene: TRBV20-1; abundance: -
CDR3nt: TGCGCCAGCAGCTTGAGAAGGGGGGAGAACACTGAAGCTTTCTTT; CDR3aa: CASSLRRGENTEAFF; d_gene: -; j_gene: TRBJ1-1; v_gene: TRBV5-1; abundance: -
CDR3nt: TGTGCCACCAGCAGAGAGCGTGGTGCAGATACGCAGTATTTT; CDR3aa: CATSRERGADTQYF; d_gene: -; j_gene: TRBJ2-3; v_gene: TRBV15; abundance: many